This T cell receptor (beta chain) was captured by sequencing in a study of spatial heterogeneity in lung cancer. Study background: Matched bulk RNA-seq yielded a T cell transcriptional module score. Counts of TCR transcripts in tumor regions correlated strongly with that score.

Time point denoted: sample taken at primary tumor resection. There were 65 or so donors, all of them untreated patients with early-stage non-small cell lung cancer. TCR cDNA molecules were tagged individually, and each one carried a unique molecular identifier. TCRdb re-analysed the 5' RACE reads in MiXCR, keeping a single row per CDR3 protein. The sample records about 30,000 distinct CDR3 sequences, around 6.5% being singletons. Whole-study results and caveats: Tumor T cell coverage was estimated at 5.5% to 7% for alpha and more than 12% for beta chains. One measure, the expanded intratumoral alpha and beta TCR count, tracked tumor mutation counts.

The length of the CDR3 is 12 residues. In germline, CDR1 is SQVTM, CDR2 ANQGSEA. With 3 bases removed from V and 6 bases from J, the gap between germline ends came to 10 bases. This clonotype was counted ten times or more. Its target is not known. The sequence derives from a male donor with early-stage non-small cell lung cancer. The chain uses TRBV29-1 and TRBJ2-3; TRBD2 might be the D (5 bases). The material was lung tumor tissue, obtained at surgery. The CDR3: CSVDEGADTQYF. Here the CDR3 DNA reads TGCAGCGTTGATGAGGGAGCGGATACGCAGTATTTT.